This T cell receptor (beta chain) is from a study of beta chain features in type 1 diabetes. Study background: The patients were much like the healthy donors in age, gender and cell yields. Sorted cell examination encompassed 85 million to 140 million cells across all samples. Notes on the study in general: The question left open here concerned HLA type influencing TCRB rearrangement. Shortening that was moderate but significant affected the TCRB CDR3s of Type 1 diabetes patients in all four CD4+ subsets.

Concerning this clone itself: Antigen specificity is unknown.

As every portion of the isolated RNA was reverse transcribed, the sequencing read expressed TCRB transcripts. Profiling relied on immunoSEQ multiplex PCR, and the TCRdb table lists in-frame clones only, not all of them. The data contain some 350,000 clones, about 14% of them singletons. The source is a woman aged 18-29 years with type 1 diabetes. Sequences were obtained from naive CD4+ T cells from blood.

CDR3: CASRIQGDTEAFF. CDR3 bases: TGCGCCAGCAGAATACAGGGGGACACTGAAGCTTTCTTT. This rearrangement joins TRBV5-1 to TRBJ1-1; 8 bases are a match to TRBD1. Germline CDR1 and CDR2: SGHRS and YFSETQ. Trimming at V came to 5 bases and at J to 3 bases, leaving 3 bases not matched to a gene. This CDR3 comprises 13 residues.